The T cell receptor (beta chain) described here comes from a study of TIL therapy for anti-PD-1-resistant metastatic lung cancer. Time point given: pre-treatment sample, taken before nivolumab and TIL therapy. The libraries were made with immunoSEQ v3. The assay was immunoSEQ multiplex PCR, and TCRdb's table has in-frame clones only and misses some. This sample carries some 20,000 clones, about 75% of them seen once, and the ten largest clones take 6% to 9.5%. The length of the CDR3 is 13 residues. Looked up from germline, CDR1 is SGHAT and CDR2 is FQNNGV. V was shortened by 1 base and J by 6 bases, with 6 bases between the two germline ends.

The rearrangement links TRBV11-2 to TRBJ2-2; D not resolved. The sequences come from blood, collected at baseline. The sequence was obtained from a person aged 25 to 85 with non-small cell lung cancer. CDR3 sequence reads: CASSLGVSGELFF. For the CDR3, the DNA is TGTGCCAGCAGCTTAGGAGTATCCGGGGAGCTGTTTTTT. Full variable domain (outside the CDR3, taken from reference TRBV11-2 and TRBJ2-2): EAGVAQSPRYKIIEKRQSVAFWCNPISGHATLYWYQQILGQGPKLLIQFQNNGVVDDSQLPKDRFSAERLKGVDSTLKIQPAKLEDSAVYLCASSLGVSGELFFGEGSRLTVL.